This TCR beta chain was retrieved from a study of blood T cell repertoires in COVID-19. Assignment of participants to cohorts was predicated upon participant-reported clinical history. Unmatched junction bases numbered 8, after V lost 1 base and J lost 9 bases. CDR1 MGHDK and CDR2 SYGVNS come from the germline V gene. The CDR3 covers 14 residues. TCRdb keeps only in-frame clones here, not all; method: immunoSEQ multiplex PCR. The data show 180,000 or so clones, over 75% seen once. Sequenced material: PBMCs or T cells enriched from blood (not recorded which). This receptor was identified in a woman aged 18-29 years who had recovered from COVID-19. The chain employs TRBV25-1 and TRBJ2-7; 8 positions match TRBD1. The CDR3 sequence: CASSESGRGQVQYF. The CDR3 nucleotides are TGTGCCAGCAGTGAATCGGGCAGGGGGCAGGTGCAGTACTTC.